This TCR beta chain emerged from a study of early T cells in non-severe SARS-CoV-2 infection. Study-level points and caveats: Reliance on VDJdb matching favored anti-spike CD8 responses; private and CD4 specificities were missed.

V gave up 2 bases and J gave up 2 bases, with 9 bases separating them. The CDR3 length is 14 residues. Looked up from germline, CDR1 is MNHNY and CDR2 is SVGAGI (reference sequence). Each CDR3 protein gets one entry after TCRdb re-called the 5' RACE reads with MiXCR. The sample lists some 83,000 distinct CDR3 sequences, about 10% occurring once. A word on this clonotype: The antigen is undetermined.

The receptor's source is an adult who was a healthcare worker with PCR-confirmed SARS-CoV-2 infection or an uninfected control (not recorded which). This sample comprised whole blood, obtained at baseline. V gene TRBV6-6 combines with J gene TRBJ1-1; no reliable D call. CDR3 sequence (DNA): TGTGCCAGCAGTTACAGTCGATCTAACACTGAAGCTTTCTTT. This encodes CASSYSRSNTEAFF.